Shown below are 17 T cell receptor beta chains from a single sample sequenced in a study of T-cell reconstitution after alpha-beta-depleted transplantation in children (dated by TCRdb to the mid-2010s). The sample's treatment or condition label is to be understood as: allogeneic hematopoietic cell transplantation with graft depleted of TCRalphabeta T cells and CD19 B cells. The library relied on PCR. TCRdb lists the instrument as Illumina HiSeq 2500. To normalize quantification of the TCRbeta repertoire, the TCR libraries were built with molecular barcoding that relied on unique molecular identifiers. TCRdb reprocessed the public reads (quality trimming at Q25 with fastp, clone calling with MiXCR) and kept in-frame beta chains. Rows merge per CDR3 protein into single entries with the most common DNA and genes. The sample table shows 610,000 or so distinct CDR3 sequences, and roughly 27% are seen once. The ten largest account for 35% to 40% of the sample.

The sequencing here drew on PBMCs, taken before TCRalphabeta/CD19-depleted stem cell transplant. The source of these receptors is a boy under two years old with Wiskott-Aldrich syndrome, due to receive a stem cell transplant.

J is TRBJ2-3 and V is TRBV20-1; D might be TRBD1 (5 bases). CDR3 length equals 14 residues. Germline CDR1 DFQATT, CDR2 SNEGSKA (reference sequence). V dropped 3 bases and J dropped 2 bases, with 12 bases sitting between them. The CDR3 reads CSARTALSTDTQYF. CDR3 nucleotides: TGCAGTGCTAGGACAGCGCTTTCCACAGATACGCAGTATTTT.

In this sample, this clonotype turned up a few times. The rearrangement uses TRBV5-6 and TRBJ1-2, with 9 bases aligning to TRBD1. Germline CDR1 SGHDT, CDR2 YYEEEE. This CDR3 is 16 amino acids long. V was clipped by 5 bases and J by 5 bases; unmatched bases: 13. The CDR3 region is CASRPTGGPHPYGYTF. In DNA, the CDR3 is TGTGCCAGCAGACCGACAGGGGGACCTCATCCTTATGGCTACACCTTC.

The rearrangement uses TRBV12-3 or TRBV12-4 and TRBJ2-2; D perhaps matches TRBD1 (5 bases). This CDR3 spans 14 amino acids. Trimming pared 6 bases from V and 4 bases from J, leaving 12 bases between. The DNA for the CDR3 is TGTGCCAGCAGCCGGCGACAGCTCACCGGGGAGCTGTTTTTT. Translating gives CASSRRQLTGELFF.

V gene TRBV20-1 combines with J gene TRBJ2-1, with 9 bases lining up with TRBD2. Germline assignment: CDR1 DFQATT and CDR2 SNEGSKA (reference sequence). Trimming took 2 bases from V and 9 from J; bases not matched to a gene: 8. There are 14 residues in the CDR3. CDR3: CSARRPSGTGEQFF. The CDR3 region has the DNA TGCAGTGCTAGAAGGCCTAGCGGGACTGGTGAGCAGTTCTTC.

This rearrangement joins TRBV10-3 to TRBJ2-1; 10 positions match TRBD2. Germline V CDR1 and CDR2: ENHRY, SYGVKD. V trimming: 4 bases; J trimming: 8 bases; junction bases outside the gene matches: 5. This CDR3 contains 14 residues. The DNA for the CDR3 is TGTGCCATCAGTGTTCTAGCGGGAGACTATGAGCAGTTCTTC. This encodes CAISVLAGDYEQFF.

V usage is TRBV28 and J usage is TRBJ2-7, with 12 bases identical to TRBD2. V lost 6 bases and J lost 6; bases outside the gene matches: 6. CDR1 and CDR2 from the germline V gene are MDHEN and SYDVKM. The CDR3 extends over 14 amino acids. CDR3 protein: CASSATSGRGEQYF. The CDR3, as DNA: TGTGCCAGCAGCGCGACTAGCGGGAGAGGCGAGCAGTACTTC.

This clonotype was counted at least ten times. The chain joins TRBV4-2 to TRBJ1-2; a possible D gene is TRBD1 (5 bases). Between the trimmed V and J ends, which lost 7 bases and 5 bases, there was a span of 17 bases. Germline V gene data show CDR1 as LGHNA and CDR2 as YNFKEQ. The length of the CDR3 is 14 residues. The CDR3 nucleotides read TGTGCCAGCAACCCCGGGACGGGAAATTATGGCTACACCTTC. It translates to CASNPGTGNYGYTF.

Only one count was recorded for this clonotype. CDR3 DNA: TGCGCCAGCAGCTTGGTCCCGGGACGCCACAATGAGCAGTTCTTC. Its translation: CASSLVPGRHNEQFF. The chain is built from TRBV5-1 and TRBJ2-1; D may be TRBD1 or TRBD2 (5 bases each). This CDR3 has 15 amino acids. Germline CDR1 is SGHRS and CDR2 is YFSETQ. V shed 0 bases and J shed 5 bases, with 12 bases lying between them. Filled out from reference TRBV5-1 and TRBJ2-1, the complete variable domain reads KAGVTQTPRYLIKTRGQQVTLSCSPISGHRSVSWYQQTPGQGLQFLFEYFSETQRNKGNFPGRFSGRQFSNSRSEMNVSTLELGDSALYLCASSLVPGRHNEQFFGPGTRLTVL.

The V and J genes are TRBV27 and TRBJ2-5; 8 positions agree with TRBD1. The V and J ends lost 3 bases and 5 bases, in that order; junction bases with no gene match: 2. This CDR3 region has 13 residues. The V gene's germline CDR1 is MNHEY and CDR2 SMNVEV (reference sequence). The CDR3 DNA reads TGTGCCAGCAGTTTCCAGGGGGCGGAGACCCAGTACTTC. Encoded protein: CASSFQGAETQYF.

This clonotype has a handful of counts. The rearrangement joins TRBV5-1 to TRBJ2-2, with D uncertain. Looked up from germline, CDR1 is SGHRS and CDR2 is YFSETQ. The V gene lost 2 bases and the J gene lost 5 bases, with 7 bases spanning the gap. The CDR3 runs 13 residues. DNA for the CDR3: TGCGCCAGCAGCTTTCTAGATACCGGGGAGCTGTTTTTT. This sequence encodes CASSFLDTGELFF.

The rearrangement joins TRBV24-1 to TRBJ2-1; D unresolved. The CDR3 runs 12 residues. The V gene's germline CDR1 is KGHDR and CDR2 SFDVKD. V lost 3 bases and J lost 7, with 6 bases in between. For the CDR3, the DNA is TGTGCCACCAGTGATCTTACGAATGAGCAGTTCTTC. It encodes CATSDLTNEQFF.

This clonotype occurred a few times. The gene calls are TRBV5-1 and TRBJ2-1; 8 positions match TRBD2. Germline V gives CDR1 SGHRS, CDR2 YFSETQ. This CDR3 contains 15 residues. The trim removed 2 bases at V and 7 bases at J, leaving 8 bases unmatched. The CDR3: CASSLGGLETNEQFF. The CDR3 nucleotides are TGCGCCAGCAGCTTAGGGGGACTAGAAACAAATGAGCAGTTCTTC.

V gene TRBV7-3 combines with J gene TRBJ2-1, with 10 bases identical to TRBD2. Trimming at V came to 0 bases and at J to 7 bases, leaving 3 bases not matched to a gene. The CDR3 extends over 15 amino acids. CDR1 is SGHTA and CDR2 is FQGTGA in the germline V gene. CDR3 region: CASSLTPSGSNEQFF. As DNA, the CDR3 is TGTGCCAGCAGCTTAACCCCTAGCGGGAGTAATGAGCAGTTCTTC. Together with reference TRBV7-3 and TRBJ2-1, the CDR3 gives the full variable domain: GAGVSQTPSNKVTEKGKYVELRCDPISGHTALYWYRQSLGQGPEFLIYFQGTGAADDSGLPNDRFFAVRPEGSVSTLKIQRTERGDSAVYLCASSLTPSGSNEQFFGPGTRLTVL.

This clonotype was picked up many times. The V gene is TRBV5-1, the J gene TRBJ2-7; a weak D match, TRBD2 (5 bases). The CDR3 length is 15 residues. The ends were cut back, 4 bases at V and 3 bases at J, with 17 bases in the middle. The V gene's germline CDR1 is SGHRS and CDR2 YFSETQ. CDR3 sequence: CASSPVGGSGYEQYF. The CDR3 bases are TGCGCCAGCAGCCCGGTGGGCGGGTCGGGCTACGAGCAGTACTTC.

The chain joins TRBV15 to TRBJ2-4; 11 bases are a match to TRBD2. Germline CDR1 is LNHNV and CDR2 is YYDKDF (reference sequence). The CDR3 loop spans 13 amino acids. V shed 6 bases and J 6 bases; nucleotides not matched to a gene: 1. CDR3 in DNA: TGTGCCACCAGAACTAGCGGGGGAAACATTCAGTACTTC. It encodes CATRTSGGNIQYF.

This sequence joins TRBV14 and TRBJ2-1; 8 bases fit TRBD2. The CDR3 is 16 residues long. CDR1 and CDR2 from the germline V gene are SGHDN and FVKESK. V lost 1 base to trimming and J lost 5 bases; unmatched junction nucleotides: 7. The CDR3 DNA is TGTGCCAGCAGCCAAGGTCTCCTAGCGGGTAACAATGAGCAGTTCTTC. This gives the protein CASSQGLLAGNNEQFF.

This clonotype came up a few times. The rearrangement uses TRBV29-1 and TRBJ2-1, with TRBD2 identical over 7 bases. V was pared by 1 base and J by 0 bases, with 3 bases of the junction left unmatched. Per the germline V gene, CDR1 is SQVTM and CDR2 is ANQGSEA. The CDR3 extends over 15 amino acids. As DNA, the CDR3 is TGCAGCGTTGAAGGGACTAGGAGCTCCTACAATGAGCAGTTCTTC. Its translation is CSVEGTRSSYNEQFF.